The rows below give T cell receptor beta chains drawn from one sample of a study of T-cell memory formation after mild COVID-19. TCRdb ran MiXCR on the 5' RACE reads and lists one entry per CDR3 protein. The sample shows tens of thousands of distinct CDR3 sequences, 13% of them seen only once. The source material was PBMCs or a T cell subset sorted from them (not recorded which). Every receptor here comes from an adult woman who had mild COVID-19 (a few samples of this study predate the infection). Cell type and time point are not known. CDR3s include the opening cysteine and the closing phenylalanine or tryptophan. D genes are given only for firm matches. Clone size is shown for a subset of rows, as once, few, many or a class of expanded clone.

V	size	D	length	J	CDR3	DNA
TRBV20-1	many	TRBD2	16	TRBJ2-1	CSARDQAGVSYNEQFF	TGCAGTGCTAGAGACCAAGCGGGAGTATCCTACAATGAGCAGTTCTTC
TRBV7-9	few	TRBD1	12	TRBJ1-2	CASRRDSYGYTF	TGTGCCAGCCGCCGGGACAGCTATGGCTACACCTTC
TRBV29-1	few	TRBD2	15	TRBJ2-7	CSVELELAGDYEQYF	TGCAGCGTTGAATTGGAACTAGCGGGAGACTACGAGCAGTACTTC
TRBV7-7	-	TRBD1	11	TRBJ2-5	CAIKDRGTQYF	TGTGCCATTAAAGACAGGGGGACCCAGTACTTC
TRBV19	medium-sized	TRBD2	14	TRBJ2-1	CASSLRTRSDEQFF	TGTGCCAGTAGTCTTCGGACTAGATCGGATGAGCAGTTCTTC
TRBV21-1	-	-	17	TRBJ2-7	CASSKDCRPTHSYEQYF	TGTGCCAGCAGCAAAGACTGTAGACCTACCCATTCCTACGAGCAGTACTTC
TRBV24-1	-	TRBD1	16	TRBJ2-2	CATSDPGTGTTGELFF	TGTGCCACCAGTGATCCTGGGACAGGGACGACCGGGGAGCTGTTTTTT
TRBV7-3	many	TRBD2	17	TRBJ2-1	CASSSGLAGGPYNEQFF	TGTGCCAGCAGCTCTGGACTAGCGGGGGGGCCCTACAATGAGCAGTTCTTC
TRBV5-4	many	TRBD2	16	TRBJ2-7	CASSLESSGMIYEQYF	TGTGCCAGCAGCTTGGAGAGTAGCGGGATGATATACGAGCAGTACTTC
TRBV29-1	-	TRBD1	13	TRBJ2-1	CIGGQGVYNEQFF	TGCATCGGTGGACAGGGGGTGTACAATGAGCAGTTCTTC
TRBV9	-	TRBD2	14	TRBJ2-7	CASSVEAGGYEQYF	TGTGCCAGCAGCGTAGAAGCGGGGGGCTACGAGCAGTACTTC
TRBV7-9	-	-	12	TRBJ2-5	CASSLGLETQYF	TGTGCCAGCAGCTTGGGTCTGGAGACCCAGTACTTC
TRBV5-1	few	TRBD1	14	TRBJ2-7	CASSLEGQLYEQYF	TGCGCCAGCAGCTTGGAGGGACAGCTCTACGAGCAGTACTTC
TRBV5-8	-	TRBD1	17	TRBJ1-1	CASSLSPGTGSDTEAFF	TGTGCCAGCAGCTTGAGTCCCGGGACAGGGTCCGACACTGAAGCTTTCTTT
TRBV7-9	many	TRBD1	13	TRBJ2-7	CASSPGQLYEQYF	TGTGCCAGCAGCCCGGGACAGCTCTACGAGCAGTACTTC
TRBV7-6	-	-	14	TRBJ2-7	CASSLAAGPYEQYF	TGTGCCAGCAGCTTAGCAGCGGGCCCCTACGAGCAGTACTTC
TRBV6-5	-	-	13	TRBJ2-3	CASSYGRTDTQYF	TGTGCCAGCAGTTACGGAAGAACAGATACGCAGTATTTT
TRBV12-3/TRBV12-4	-	TRBD1	14	TRBJ2-7	CASSPRQGLYEQYF	TGTGCCAGCAGTCCCAGACAGGGGCTCTACGAGCAGTACTTC
TRBV9	-	-	14	TRBJ2-5	CASSVAGGGETQYF	TGTGCCAGCAGCGTAGCCGGAGGGGGAGAGACCCAGTACTTC
TRBV6-2/TRBV6-3	-	TRBD2	17	TRBJ2-7	CASRGLANPRQPYEQYF	TGTGCCAGCCGGGGACTAGCAAACCCCCGGCAACCCTACGAGCAGTACTTC
TRBV6-6	many	TRBD1	15	TRBJ1-1	CASRGQGDGVTEAFF	TGTGCCAGCAGGGGACAGGGGGATGGAGTTACTGAAGCTTTCTTT
TRBV9	few	TRBD1	18	TRBJ2-6	CASSLRTGIISGANVLTF	TGTGCCAGCAGCCTACGGACAGGGATTATCTCTGGGGCCAACGTCCTGACTTTC
TRBV12-3/TRBV12-4	-	TRBD1	14	TRBJ1-1	CASSSGGTVTEAFF	TGTGCCAGCAGTTCCGGGGGGACAGTCACTGAAGCTTTCTTT
TRBV11-2	-	-	15	TRBJ1-1	CASSFGARANTEAFF	TGTGCCAGCAGCTTTGGGGCCAGGGCGAACACTGAAGCTTTCTTT
TRBV5-1	-	-	15	TRBJ2-2	CASSFTGIGTGELFF	TGCGCCAGCAGCTTCACGGGGATCGGGACCGGGGAGCTGTTTTTT
TRBV7-9	-	-	17	TRBJ1-2	CASSLVVPSRLDYGYTF	TGTGCCAGCAGCTTAGTAGTCCCTTCCCGACTGGACTATGGCTACACCTTC
TRBV5-1	once	TRBD1	15	TRBJ2-3	CASSSQGQGSDTQYF	TGCGCCAGCAGCTCTCAAGGACAGGGGTCGGATACGCAGTATTTT
TRBV6-2/TRBV6-3	few	-	18	TRBJ2-3	CASSYGVLLAHATDTQYF	TGTGCCAGCAGTTACGGTGTCCTTTTAGCACACGCCACAGATACGCAGTATTTT
TRBV5-1	few	-	13	TRBJ2-7	CASSGGATSEQYF	TGCGCCAGCAGTGGAGGGGCCACCTCCGAGCAGTACTTC
TRBV9	-	TRBD2	17	TRBJ2-3	CASSVASGGASTDTQYF	TGTGCCAGCAGCGTAGCTAGCGGGGGGGCCTCCACAGATACGCAGTATTTT
TRBV4-1	few	-	14	TRBJ2-3	CASSQVGDTDTQYF	TGCGCCAGCAGCCAAGTAGGAGACACAGATACGCAGTATTTT
TRBV15	many	-	17	TRBJ2-1	CATSRRGPGITYNEQFF	TGTGCCACCAGCAGACGGGGGCCGGGAATAACCTACAATGAGCAGTTCTTC
TRBV5-1	-	TRBD1	15	TRBJ2-7	CASSLEGTGVYEQYF	TGCGCCAGCAGCTTGGAGGGGACAGGGGTGTACGAGCAGTACTTC
TRBV4-3	once	-	16	TRBJ2-1	CASSLLYLDTYNEQFF	TGCGCCAGCAGCCTACTCTATTTAGACACATACAATGAGCAGTTCTTC
TRBV5-1	-	TRBD1	16	TRBJ2-7	CASSAGQGVSSYEQYF	TGCGCCAGCAGCGCGGGACAGGGCGTAAGCTCCTACGAGCAGTACTTC
TRBV5-1	-	TRBD2	15	TRBJ2-1	CASTGAGEIYNEQFF	TGCGCCAGCACCGGGGCGGGAGAGATCTACAATGAGCAGTTCTTC
TRBV5-1	-	-	16	TRBJ2-1	CASSLEAGTSYNEQFF	TGCGCCAGCAGCTTGGAAGCGGGTACTTCCTACAATGAGCAGTTCTTC
TRBV6-5	few	-	15	TRBJ2-5	CASRPTWGAQETQYF	TGTGCCAGCAGACCGACCTGGGGGGCTCAGGAGACCCAGTACTTC
TRBV24-1	few	-	17	TRBJ1-2	CATSDSSGGRANYGYTF	TGTGCCACCAGTGATTCTTCTGGGGGCAGAGCTAACTATGGCTACACCTTC
TRBV13	-	-	14	TRBJ2-7	CASSLNGRSYEQYF	TGTGCCAGCAGCTTAAATGGGCGCAGCTACGAGCAGTACTTC
TRBV10-3	few	TRBD2	14	TRBJ2-1	CATGTSGRVDEQFF	TGTGCCACCGGGACTAGCGGGAGGGTGGATGAGCAGTTCTTC
TRBV13	few	TRBD1	14	TRBJ2-5	CASSALTGLGTQYF	TGTGCCAGCAGCGCATTGACAGGGTTGGGGACCCAGTACTTC
TRBV29-1	few	TRBD2	13	TRBJ2-1	CSVLAGGVGEQFF	TGCAGCGTTCTAGCGGGAGGGGTTGGTGAGCAGTTCTTC
TRBV7-9	many	TRBD2	15	TRBJ2-5	CASSPAGGDQETQYF	TGTGCCAGCAGCCCCGCGGGAGGCGACCAAGAGACCCAGTACTTC
TRBV29-1	-	-	15	TRBJ2-2	CSVLEPSGGLGELFF	TGCAGCGTTTTGGAGCCTTCAGGAGGGCTCGGGGAGCTGTTTTTT